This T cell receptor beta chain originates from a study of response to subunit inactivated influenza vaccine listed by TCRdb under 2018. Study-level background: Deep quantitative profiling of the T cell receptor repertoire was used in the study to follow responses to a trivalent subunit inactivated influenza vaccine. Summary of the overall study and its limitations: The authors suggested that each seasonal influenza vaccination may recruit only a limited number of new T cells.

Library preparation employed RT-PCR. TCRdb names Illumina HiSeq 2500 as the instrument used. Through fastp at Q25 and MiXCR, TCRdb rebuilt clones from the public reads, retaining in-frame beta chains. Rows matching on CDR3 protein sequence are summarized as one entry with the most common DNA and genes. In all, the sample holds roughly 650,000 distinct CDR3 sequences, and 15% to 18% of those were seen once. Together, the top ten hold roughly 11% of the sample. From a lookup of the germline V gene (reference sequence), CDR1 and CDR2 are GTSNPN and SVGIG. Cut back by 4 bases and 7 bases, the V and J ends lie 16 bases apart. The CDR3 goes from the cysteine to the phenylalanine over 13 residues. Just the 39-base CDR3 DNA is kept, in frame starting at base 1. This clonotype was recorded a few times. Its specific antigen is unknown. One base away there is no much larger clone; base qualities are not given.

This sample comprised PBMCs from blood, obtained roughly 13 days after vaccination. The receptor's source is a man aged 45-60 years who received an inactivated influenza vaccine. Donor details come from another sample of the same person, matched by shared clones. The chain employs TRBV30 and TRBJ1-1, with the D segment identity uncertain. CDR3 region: CAWKRVLGNEAFF. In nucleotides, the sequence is TGTGCCTGGAAGAGGGTTTTGGGAAATGAAGCTTTCTTT.